This TCR beta chain was identified in a study of blood T cell repertoires in COVID-19. Turning to the study itself: Both acute and convalescent COVID-19 samples were obtained from the United States, Italy and Spain. T cells, B-cell-depleted T cells, or PBMCs provided the cDNA or gDNA that served as material.

In the original processing: Researchers report that nucleated cell counts were estimated from reference gene primer amplification. Sequenced by immunoSEQ multiplex PCR; TCRdb stores in-frame clones only, minus some. Clone size and the V and J calls come from that table; the DNA yielded D and trimming. The repertoire holds roughly 220,000 clones, with 84% as singletons. Unmatched junction bases numbered 14, after V lost 5 bases and J lost 2 bases. CDR3 length: 18 amino acids. This TCR was recovered from a woman between 55 and 75 years old who had recovered from COVID-19. V and J are TRBV5-3 and TRBJ1-5, with 9 bases matching TRBD1. TRBV5-3 belongs to the ORF category, with a function that is uncertain. Sequencing was carried out using peripheral blood. The CDR3: CARSYPGQGIVGNQPQHF. The CDR3 DNA sequence: TGTGCCAGAAGTTACCCGGGACAGGGTATAGTTGGCAATCAGCCCCAGCATTTT.